The 29 T cell receptor beta chains given below trace back to one sample, sequenced in a study of early T cells in non-severe SARS-CoV-2 infection. From the 5' RACE reads, TCRdb called clonotypes with MiXCR, one entry per CDR3 protein. The table lists around 46,000 distinct CDR3 sequences, 5% to 6.5% of them singletons, with roughly 5.4% in the top ten. Source: whole blood, taken at baseline. The receptor set was obtained from an adult who was a healthcare worker with PCR-confirmed SARS-CoV-2 infection or an uninfected control (not recorded which).

This clonotype was observed a few times. J is TRBJ2-7 and V is TRBV6-5, with TRBD2 as a possible D gene (6 bases). CDR1 is MNHEY, CDR2 SVGAGI, per germline. The germline V and J ends were trimmed by 0 bases and 4 bases, with 13 bases remaining between them. CDR3 length: 15 residues. CDR3 in DNA: TGTGCCAGCAGTTACTCGAACTTGGCGGGATACGAGCAGTACTTC. Protein sequence: CASSYSNLAGYEQYF.

This clonotype appeared many times. V is TRBV5-1 and J is TRBJ1-1, with D perhaps TRBD1 (5 bases). Trimming stripped 3 bases from V and 4 bases from J, with 10 bases between. The CDR3 has 13 residues. Germline V gives CDR1 SGHRS, CDR2 YFSETQ. DNA for the CDR3: TGCGCCAGCAGCTCTCAGGGTGGCACTGAAGCTTTCTTT. Amino acids: CASSSQGGTEAFF.

This clonotype was seen more than once but under ten times. The CDR3 DNA sequence: TGTGCCAGCAGCTTAGAATTTTACGAGCAGTACTTC. It specifies CASSLEFYEQYF. V and J are TRBV7-9 and TRBJ2-7, with D hard to call. Germline CDR1 and CDR2: SEHNR and FQNEAQ (reference sequence). V was trimmed by 1 base and J by 4 bases, leaving 5 bases between them. The CDR3 runs to 12 residues.

Note on this clonotype: A much larger clone lies one base from this, so it may be a read error. This sequence joins TRBV20-1 and TRBJ2-7; 10 positions match TRBD2. The CDR3 is 14 residues long. Germline CDR1 reads DFQATT; CDR2 reads SNEGSKA (reference sequence). V dropped 4 bases and J dropped 6; count of bases not matched to a gene: 9. CDR3 in amino acids: CSAKKAGGPCEQYF. CDR3 in DNA: TGCAGTGCTAAAAAAGCGGGAGGGCCGTGCGAGCAGTACTTC.

V and J are TRBV29-1 and TRBJ2-7; 8 bases are shared with TRBD2. The CDR3 spans 14 residues. Per the germline V gene, CDR1 is SQVTM and CDR2 is ANQGSEA. V was clipped by 7 bases and J by 6 bases; unmatched bases: 14. The CDR3 bases are TGCAGCGCCGAAGGTTCCGGCGGGAGGAGCGAGCAGTACTTC. Residues: CSAEGSGGRSEQYF.

This clonotype occurred many times. V gene TRBV7-3 combines with J gene TRBJ2-7; TRBD1 matches at 10 bases. This CDR3 has 13 residues. The ends lost 6 bases at V and 11 bases at J; junction bases unmatched: 10. Germline V gene lookup returns CDR1 SGHTA and CDR2 FQGTGA. In DNA, the CDR3 is TGTGCCAGCAGTCCTGGGGGGACAGGGGCTGAGTACTTC. Protein product: CASSPGGTGAEYF.

This clonotype turned up a few times. V and J are TRBV5-1 and TRBJ1-5; D is possibly TRBD1 (6 bases). The CDR3 runs 13 residues. Germline V gives CDR1 SGHRS, CDR2 YFSETQ. Trimming pared 2 bases from V and 7 bases from J, leaving 10 bases between. Here the CDR3 DNA reads TGCGCCAGCAGCTTTAAGGGGGAACAGCCCCAGCATTTT. This sequence encodes CASSFKGEQPQHF. Complete variable domain (other parts from reference TRBV5-1 and TRBJ1-5): KAGVTQTPRYLIKTRGQQVTLSCSPISGHRSVSWYQQTPGQGLQFLFEYFSETQRNKGNFPGRFSGRQFSNSRSEMNVSTLELGDSALYLCASSFKGEQPQHFGDGTRLSIL.

This clonotype was detected ten times or more. Written as DNA, the CDR3 is TGTGCCAGCAGTCAATGGGGGGTGGTTACTGAAGCTTTCTTT. It yields the protein CASSQWGVVTEAFF. The rearrangement uses TRBV7-9 and TRBJ1-1; D is perhaps TRBD1 (5 bases). Trimming cost V 6 bases and J 5 bases, with 16 bases left between them. This CDR3 is 14 amino acids long. Looked up from germline, CDR1 is SEHNR and CDR2 is FQNEAQ (reference sequence).

The CDR3 DNA reads as TGCAGTGCTAGGCAAGAGTTCTTTACAGGATTGTCCCAGTACTTC. Translated, it gives CSARQEFFTGLSQYF. This sequence joins TRBV20-1 and TRBJ2-5; possible D gene TRBD1, 5 bases. CDR1 and CDR2 (germline): DFQATT, SNEGSKA (reference sequence). Deletions cut 3 bases from V and 9 bases from J, with 23 bases between. The CDR3 contains 15 residues.

This clonotype turned up a few times. The genes are TRBV6-6 and TRBJ2-1, with 12 positions matching TRBD2. Losses at the gene ends were 6 bases for V and 2 bases for J; bases not matched to a gene: 11. Germline CDR1 reads MNHNY; CDR2 reads SVGAGI (reference sequence). The CDR3 is 18 amino acids. CDR3 DNA sequence: TGTGCCAGCAGCCCTACTGGACTAGCGGGAAGTACCTACAATGAGCAGTTCTTC. Translating it yields CASSPTGLAGSTYNEQFF.

This clonotype turned up a few times. The V gene is TRBV29-1, the J gene TRBJ2-5; no reliable D call. Trimming cost V 4 bases and J 0 bases, with 6 bases left between them. The CDR3 spans 12 residues. Germline V gene lookup returns CDR1 SQVTM and CDR2 ANQGSEA. The CDR3 DNA reads TGCAGCGTTGGGTCGGACCAAGAGACCCAGTACTTC. It is translated as CSVGSDQETQYF.

This clonotype showed up many times. The genes are TRBV28 and TRBJ2-7; 9 nucleotides line up with TRBD1. Germline V gene sequence: CDR1 MDHEN, CDR2 SYDVKM. V dropped 1 base and J dropped 6; count of bases not matched to a gene: 4. The CDR3 is 14 residues long. The CDR3 spells CASSLSGTGFEQYF. The CDR3 nucleotides read TGTGCCAGCAGTTTATCCGGGACAGGGTTCGAGCAGTACTTC.

In this sample, this clonotype turned up many times. The chain employs TRBV3-1 and TRBJ1-1; the D is unclear. V gave up 2 bases and J gave up 0 bases, with 10 bases separating them. The CDR3 is 15 amino acids. The germline V gene has CDR1 LGHDT and CDR2 YNNKEL (reference sequence). In DNA form, the CDR3 reads TGTGCCAGCAGCCAACTGGCCGGTGTGAACACTGAAGCTTTCTTT. As protein: CASSQLAGVNTEAFF.

This clonotype was counted ten times or more. V is TRBV12-3 or TRBV12-4 and J is TRBJ2-3; 7 bases agree with TRBD2. The V and J ends lost 7 bases and 2 bases, in that order; junction bases with no gene match: 9. The CDR3 length is 15 residues. CDR3 nucleotides: TGTGCCAGCACCTCCATAGCGGGCCTCACAGATACGCAGTATTTT. Protein sequence: CASTSIAGLTDTQYF.

This clonotype came up many times. The rearrangement joins TRBV15 to TRBJ2-5, with D unclear. Looked up from germline, CDR1 is LNHNV and CDR2 is YYDKDF (reference sequence). Deletions cut 0 bases from V and 5 bases from J, with 10 bases between. The CDR3 spans 14 residues. The CDR3 spells CATSRDYAGETQYF. The CDR3 DNA reads TGTGCCACCAGCAGAGATTATGCCGGGGAGACCCAGTACTTC.

This clonotype was observed at least ten times. This chain connects TRBV7-9 to TRBJ1-2, with D uncertain. V lost 3 bases to trimming and J lost 6 bases, with 11 bases between them. Germline lookup yields CDR1 SEHNR and CDR2 FQNEAQ (reference sequence). CDR3 length equals 13 residues. Here the CDR3 reads CASSLALADGYTF. The CDR3 DNA reads as TGTGCCAGCAGCTTGGCGCTAGCGGATGGCTACACCTTC.

The CDR3 DNA sequence: TGTGCCAGTAACGCGCTACAGGGGGCGACCGGGGAGCTGTTTTTT. Amino acid sequence: CASNALQGATGELFF. The rearrangement links TRBV19 to TRBJ2-2; 9 bases are a match to TRBD1. Germline V CDR1 and CDR2: LNHDA, SQIVND (reference sequence). This CDR3 has 15 amino acids. V shed 7 bases, J shed 5 bases, and the junction held 8 bases outside the gene matches.

This clonotype was seen many times. The chain uses TRBV5-1 and TRBJ2-1, with D perhaps given as TRBD1 or TRBD2 (5 bases each). The CDR3 is 15 residues long. Trimming shortened V by 0 bases and J by 8 bases, and 15 bases separated the two germline ends. Germline CDR1 reads SGHRS; CDR2 reads YFSETQ. The CDR3 spells CASSLGDPDWYEQFF. The CDR3 DNA reads as TGCGCCAGCAGCTTGGGGGACCCGGATTGGTATGAGCAGTTCTTC.

This clonotype was detected a few times. The V and J genes are TRBV28 and TRBJ2-7; tentatively, D is TRBD1 (5 bases). Germline CDR1 is MDHEN and CDR2 is SYDVKM. This CDR3 is 13 amino acids long. The ends were cut back, 5 bases at V and 3 bases at J, with 11 bases in the middle. CDR3 protein: CASSPGQVYEQYF. Written as DNA, the CDR3 is TGTGCCAGCAGTCCTGGACAAGTCTACGAGCAGTACTTC.

The chain links TRBV27 to TRBJ1-1, with D maybe TRBD1 (5 bases). Trimming pared 5 bases from V and 3 bases from J, leaving 16 bases between. Germline assignment: CDR1 MNHEY and CDR2 SMNVEV (reference sequence). CDR3 length: 15 residues. The CDR3 here is CASSPRGSVHTEAFF. The CDR3 DNA is TGTGCCAGCAGTCCTCGGGGGTCAGTGCACACTGAAGCTTTCTTT.

This clonotype was observed many times. This chain links TRBV4-1 with TRBJ2-7, with 10 bases identical to TRBD1. Unmatched junction bases numbered 18, after V lost 4 bases and J lost 3 bases. Germline values: CDR1 MGHRA, CDR2 YSYEKL. The length of the CDR3 is 19 residues. CDR3 loop: CASSPKIMSTGQGIYEQYF. The CDR3 coding sequence is TGCGCCAGCAGCCCCAAGATCATGTCTACGGGACAGGGGATCTACGAGCAGTACTTC.

This clonotype was seen at least ten times. This chain connects TRBV7-2 to TRBJ2-7; TRBD2 agrees at 8 bases. Germline CDR1 and CDR2: SGHTA and FQGNSA. V was clipped by 7 bases and J by 3 bases; unmatched bases: 5. This CDR3 is 13 amino acids long. The CDR3 spells CASNERESYEQYF. CDR3 bases: TGTGCCAGCAACGAGCGGGAGAGCTACGAGCAGTACTTC.

The table lists this clonotype with many counts. This sequence joins TRBV20-1 and TRBJ2-7; TRBD1 matches at 9 bases. The V gene's germline CDR1 is DFQATT and CDR2 SNEGSKA (reference sequence). V shed 5 bases, J shed 3 bases, and the junction held 8 bases outside the gene matches. The CDR3 totals 14 residues. CDR3 residues: CSALHRGRVYEQYF. The CDR3 DNA reads as TGCAGTGCTCTACACAGGGGGCGCGTCTACGAGCAGTACTTC.

This clonotype was seen repeatedly, ten times or more. The chain employs TRBV25-1 and TRBJ1-1; TRBD1 matches at 9 bases. The V gene end was trimmed by 3 bases and the J gene end by 0 bases; junction bases not matched to a gene: 11. CDR1 is MGHDK and CDR2 is SYGVNS in the germline V gene. CDR3 length equals 18 residues. CDR3 nucleotide sequence: TGTGCCAGCAGTGACCAGGGGACAGGGCCCATCATGAACACTGAAGCTTTCTTT. This encodes CASSDQGTGPIMNTEAFF.

This clonotype has a count of ten or more. The rearrangement joins TRBV12-3 or TRBV12-4 to TRBJ2-3; D not certain. The CDR3 spans 12 residues. V was pared by 6 bases and J by 6 bases, with 10 bases between. Written as DNA, the CDR3 is TGTGCCAGCAGCTACAACGGGGATACGCAGTATTTT. Translating gives CASSYNGDTQYF.

In this sample, this clonotype turned up many times. CDR3 sequence: CATSDPGRSSTDTQYF. CDR3 nucleotides: TGTGCCACCAGTGATCCCGGACGGTCTAGCACAGATACGCAGTATTTT. This rearrangement joins TRBV24-1 to TRBJ2-3; D remains unclear. This CDR3 comprises 16 residues. V gave up 3 bases and J gave up 0 bases, with 12 bases separating them. Germline V gene data show CDR1 as KGHDR and CDR2 as SFDVKD.

Details on this clonotype: A read error is possible here, since a much larger clone lies one base away. The chain links TRBV10-2 to TRBJ2-1; D may be TRBD1 or TRBD2 (5 bases each). CDR3 size: 15 residues. Per the germline V gene, CDR1 is WSHSY and CDR2 is SAAADI. CDR3 sequence: CASSTDWDVYNEQLF. DNA of the CDR3: TGCGCCAGCAGTACCGACTGGGACGTGTACAATGAGCAGCTCTTC.

As to this clonotype: A much larger clone is a single base away; this may be a read error. The chain employs TRBV28 and TRBJ2-3, with TRBD1 as a possible D gene (6 bases). CDR3 length equals 14 residues. Germline V gene data show CDR1 as MDHEN and CDR2 as SYDVKM. The CDR3 spells CAGRGQLITDTQYF. DNA for the CDR3: TGTGCCGGCAGAGGACAGCTTATAACAGATACGCAGTATTTT.

Many counts were recorded for this clonotype. The rearrangement joins TRBV7-9 to TRBJ2-7; perhaps TRBD2 as D (5 bases). Trimming cost V 1 base and J 4 bases, with 11 bases left between them. Germline V lookup: CDR1 SEHNR, CDR2 FQNEAQ (reference sequence). The CDR3 contains 14 residues. The CDR3 region has the DNA TGTGCCAGCAGCTTAGAAGGACTCGTTTACGAGCAGTACTTC. This sequence encodes CASSLEGLVYEQYF. Drawing the rest from reference TRBV7-9 and TRBJ2-7, the complete variable domain is DTGVSQNPRHKITKRGQNVTFRCDPISEHNRLYWYRQTLGQGPEFLTYFQNEAQLEKSRLLSDRFSAERPKGSFSTLEIQRTEQGDSAMYLCASSLEGLVYEQYFGPGTRLTVT.